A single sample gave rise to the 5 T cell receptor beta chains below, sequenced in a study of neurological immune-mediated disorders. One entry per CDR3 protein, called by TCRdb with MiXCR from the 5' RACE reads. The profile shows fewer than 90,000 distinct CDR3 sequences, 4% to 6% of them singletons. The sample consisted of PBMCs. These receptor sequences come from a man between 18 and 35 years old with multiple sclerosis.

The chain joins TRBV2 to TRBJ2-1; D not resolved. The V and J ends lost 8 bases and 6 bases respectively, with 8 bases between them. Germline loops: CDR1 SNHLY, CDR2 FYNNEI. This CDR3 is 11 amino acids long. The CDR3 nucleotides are TGTGCCAGCGAATTCGGCAATGAGCAGTTCTTC. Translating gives CASEFGNEQFF.

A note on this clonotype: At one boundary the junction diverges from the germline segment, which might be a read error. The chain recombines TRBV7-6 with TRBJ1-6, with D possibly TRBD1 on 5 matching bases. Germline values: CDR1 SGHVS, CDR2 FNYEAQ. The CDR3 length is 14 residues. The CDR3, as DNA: TGTGCCAGCAGCTTGAGGGGCAGGAATTCACCCCTACACTTT. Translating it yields CASSLRGRNSPLHF.

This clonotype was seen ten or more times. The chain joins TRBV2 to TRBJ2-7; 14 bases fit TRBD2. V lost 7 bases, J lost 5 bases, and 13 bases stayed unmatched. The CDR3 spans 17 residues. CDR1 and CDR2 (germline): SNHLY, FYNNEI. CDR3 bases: TGTGCCAGCACTGGGACTAGCGGGAGTCTGAAGAGGAACGAGCAGTACTTC. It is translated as CASTGTSGSLKRNEQYF. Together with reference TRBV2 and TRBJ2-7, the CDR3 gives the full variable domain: EPEVTQTPSHQVTQMGQEVILRCVPISNHLYFYWYRQILGQKVEFLVSFYNNEISEKSEIFDDQFSVERPDGSNFTLKIRSTKLEDSAMYFCASTGTSGSLKRNEQYFGPGTRLTVT.

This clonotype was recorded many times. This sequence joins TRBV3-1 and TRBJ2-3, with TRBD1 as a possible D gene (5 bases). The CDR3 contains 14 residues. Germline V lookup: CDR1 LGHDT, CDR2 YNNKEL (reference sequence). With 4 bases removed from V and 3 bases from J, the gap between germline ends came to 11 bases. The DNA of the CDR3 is TGTGCCAGCAGCCGTGTAGGGGTTACAGATACGCAGTATTTT. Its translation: CASSRVGVTDTQYF.

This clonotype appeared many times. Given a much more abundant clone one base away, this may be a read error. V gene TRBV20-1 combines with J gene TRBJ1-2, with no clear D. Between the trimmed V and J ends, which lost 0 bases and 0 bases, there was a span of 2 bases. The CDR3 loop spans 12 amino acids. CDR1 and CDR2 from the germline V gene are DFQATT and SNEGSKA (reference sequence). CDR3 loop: CSARETNYGYTF. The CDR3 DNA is TGCAGTGCTAGAGAAACTAACTATGGCTACACCTTC.